This TCR beta chain is from a study of cytomegalovirus exposure and HLA in healthy donors. Study-level points and caveats: First-cohort TCR clusters were later found to tend to co-occur in the roughly 130 validation repertoires. The CMV antigen specificity of three CMV-associated chains was confirmed through in vitro analysis.

Comment on this clone: Its cognate antigen is unknown.

The germline gives CDR1 MGHRA, CDR2 YSYEKL. V trimming: 0 bases; J trimming: 4 bases; junction bases outside the gene matches: 0. The CDR3 spans 14 residues. The donors were in the roughly 110-subject validation cohort, distinct from the approximately 730-subject first cohort. Repertoires were generated with immunoSEQ multiplex PCR, while TCRdb's copy carries only in-frame clones and drops some. The data show under 200,000 clones, roughly 81% seen once. V usage is TRBV4-1 and J usage is TRBJ2-1; 7 nucleotides agree with TRBD2. The sequenced sample consisted of PBMCs. This clonotype was sampled from a woman aged 30 to 39 in good health and CMV-seronegative. Written as DNA, the CDR3 is TGCGCCAGCAGCCAAGAAGCGGGGTACAATGAGCAGTTCTTC. Protein product: CASSQEAGYNEQFF.